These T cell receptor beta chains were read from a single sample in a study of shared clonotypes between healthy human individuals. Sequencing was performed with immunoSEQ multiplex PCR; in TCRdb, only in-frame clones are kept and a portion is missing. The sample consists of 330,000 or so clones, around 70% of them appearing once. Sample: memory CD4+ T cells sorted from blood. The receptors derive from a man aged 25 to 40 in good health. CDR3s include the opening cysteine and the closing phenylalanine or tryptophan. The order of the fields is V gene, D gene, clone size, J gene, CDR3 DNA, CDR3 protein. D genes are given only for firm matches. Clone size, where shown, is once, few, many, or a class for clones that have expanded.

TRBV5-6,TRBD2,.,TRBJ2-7,TGTGCCAGCAGCATGACCGGGACTAGCGGGGTGTACGAGCAGTACTTC,CASSMTGTSGVYEQYF
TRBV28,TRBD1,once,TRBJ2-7,TGTGCCAGCAGTCTCGGGACAGGAGGGACCGAGCAGTACTTC,CASSLGTGGTEQYF
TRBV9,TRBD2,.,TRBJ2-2,TGTGCCAGCAGTCGTCGACTAGCGGGGAACACCGGGGAGCTGTTTTTT,CASSRRLAGNTGELFF
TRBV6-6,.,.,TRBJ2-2,TGTGCCAGCAGTGACTCAGGAGTCCCCGGGGAGCTGTTTTTT,CASSDSGVPGELFF
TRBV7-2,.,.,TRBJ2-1,TGTGCCAGCAGCCTATCAACCGGCTCCTACAATGAGCAGTTCTTC,CASSLSTGSYNEQFF
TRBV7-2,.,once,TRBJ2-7,TGTGCCAGCAGCACAAGGACTACCTCCTACGAGCAGTACTTC,CASSTRTTSYEQYF
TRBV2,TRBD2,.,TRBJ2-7,TGTGCCAGCAGCCGGACTAGCGGCTACGAGCAGTACTTC,CASSRTSGYEQYF
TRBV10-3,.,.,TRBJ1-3,TGTGCCATCAGTGAGAGCGGACAGAAAGGAAACACCATATATTTT,CAISESGQKGNTIYF
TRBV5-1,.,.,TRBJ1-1,TGCGCCAGCAGCTTGACAGGTGACACTGAAGCTTTCTTT,CASSLTGDTEAFF
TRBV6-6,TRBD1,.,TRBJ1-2,TGTGCCAGCAGCCCTGGACAGGTCTATGGCTACACCTTC,CASSPGQVYGYTF
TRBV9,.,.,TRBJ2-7,TGTGCCAGCAGCGTAGAAGCCAGGTGGGCCTACGAGCAGTACTTC,CASSVEARWAYEQYF
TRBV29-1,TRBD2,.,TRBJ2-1,TGCAGCGTTGTTATTTGGGGACTAGATTACAATGAGCAGTTCTTC,CSVVIWGLDYNEQFF
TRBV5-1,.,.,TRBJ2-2,TGCGCCACCCAGTGGGGGGGCGCGAACACCGGGGAGCTGTTTTTT,CATQWGGANTGELFF
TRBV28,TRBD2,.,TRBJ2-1,TGTGCCAGCAGTTTCTGGGGACTAGCGGAGAGGAATGAGCAGTTCTTC,CASSFWGLAERNEQFF
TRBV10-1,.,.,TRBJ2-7,TGCGCCACCTCGCGGACAGAACTCTCCCACGAGCAGTACTTC,CATSRTELSHEQYF
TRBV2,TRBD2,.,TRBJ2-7,TGTGCCAGCAGCAGGCCCCGAGCCGGACTAGATAGCTACGAGCAGTACTTC,CASSRPRAGLDSYEQYF
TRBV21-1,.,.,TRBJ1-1,TGTGCCAGCAGCAAAGTGAGTCGAGTTCACGAAGCTTTCTTT,CASSKVSRVHEAFF
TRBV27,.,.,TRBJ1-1,TGTGCCAGTAGAACCAGGGGTACGAACACTGAAGCTTTCTTT,CASRTRGTNTEAFF
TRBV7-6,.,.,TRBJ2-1,TGTGCCAGCAGCCCTACGACCGATGTCAGTTACAATGAGCAGTTCTTC,CASSPTTDVSYNEQFF
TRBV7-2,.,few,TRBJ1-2,TGTGCCAGCAGCTACGACAGAAACTATGGCTACACCTTC,CASSYDRNYGYTF
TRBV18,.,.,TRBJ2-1,TGTGCCAGCTCACGGGAGAGGGGGAATGAGCAGTTCTTC,CASSRERGNEQFF
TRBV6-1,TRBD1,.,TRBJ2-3,TGTGCCAGCAGTGAGGGGGAGGACAGGGTCGATACGCAGTATTTT,CASSEGEDRVDTQYF
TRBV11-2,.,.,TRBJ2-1,TGTGCCAGCAGCGATTCGGGACTCTTCTCCGGGGAGCAGTTCTTC,CASSDSGLFSGEQFF
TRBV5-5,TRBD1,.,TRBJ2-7,TGTGCCAGCAGCTTGTCCGCCAGGACAGGGGATTACTACGAGCAGTACTTC,CASSLSARTGDYYEQYF
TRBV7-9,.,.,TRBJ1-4,TGTGCCAGCCAAGAGGCTAATGAAAAACTGTTTTTT,CASQEANEKLFF
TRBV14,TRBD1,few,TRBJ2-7,TGTGCCAGCAGCCTAGACAGGGGGAGGTACGAGCAGTACTTC,CASSLDRGRYEQYF
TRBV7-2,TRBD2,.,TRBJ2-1,TGTGCCAGCAGCTTCACTAGCGGGAGGGCCGGTGAGCAGTTCTTC,CASSFTSGRAGEQFF
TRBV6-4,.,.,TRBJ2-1,TGTGCCCCGGGGGGCGGGGTCTCCTACAATGAGCAGTTCTTC,CAPGGGVSYNEQFF
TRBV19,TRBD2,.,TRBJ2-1,TGTGCCAGTAGCCCGACTAGCGGGAGTATCTTTGATGAGCAGTTCTTC,CASSPTSGSIFDEQFF
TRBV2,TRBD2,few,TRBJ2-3,TGTGCCAGCCAGCTAGCGGGGGTCACAGATACGCAGTATTTT,CASQLAGVTDTQYF
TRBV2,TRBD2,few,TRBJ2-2,TGTGCCAGCAGGTTTGCGGGAGTAGACGGGGAGCTGTTTTTT,CASRFAGVDGELFF
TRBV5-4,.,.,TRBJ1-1,TGTGCCAGCAGCCCCTACGGGGCAGGGAGAAACACTGAAGCTTTCTTT,CASSPYGAGRNTEAFF
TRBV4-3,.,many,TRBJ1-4,TGCGCCAGCAGCCAAGACCCTTTACCGGGCCCTGTCGCGGAAAAACTGTTTTTT,CASSQDPLPGPVAEKLFF
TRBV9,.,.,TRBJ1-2,TGTGCCAGCAGCGGCGAAGAATCAAGAACCAACTATGGCTACACCTTC,CASSGEESRTNYGYTF
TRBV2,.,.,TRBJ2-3,TGTGCCAGCAGTGAGGGCCGGATTTCAGATACGCAGTATTTT,CASSEGRISDTQYF
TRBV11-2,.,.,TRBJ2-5,TGTGCCAGCAGCTTACACGGTGGGGGGGGCTTCCAAGAGACCCAGTACTTC,CASSLHGGGGFQETQYF
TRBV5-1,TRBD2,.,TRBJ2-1,TGCGCCAGCAGCTTGAACCAGGGACTAGATATCTCCTACAATGAGCAGTTCTTC,CASSLNQGLDISYNEQFF
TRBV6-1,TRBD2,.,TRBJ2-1,TGTGCCAGCAGTGTAGGGCTAGCGGGAGCTGAGCAGTTCTTC,CASSVGLAGAEQFF
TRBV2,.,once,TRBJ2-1,TGTGCCAGCAAACAGGGTCAGAACAATGAGCAGTTCTTC,CASKQGQNNEQFF
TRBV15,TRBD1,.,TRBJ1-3,TGTGCCACCAGCAGCTTAGGGGACAGGGCTGGAAACACCATATATTTT,CATSSLGDRAGNTIYF
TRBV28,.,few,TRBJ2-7,TGTGCCAGCGTCGGAGGGTCCCTTTCCAGCTCCTACGAGCAGTACTTC,CASVGGSLSSSYEQYF
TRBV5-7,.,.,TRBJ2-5,TGTGCCAGCAGCGACCGGGAGCAAGAGACCCAGTACTTC,CASSDREQETQYF
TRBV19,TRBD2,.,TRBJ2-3,TGTGCCAGTAGCTTACTAGCGGGAGCTTCTACAGATACGCAGTATTTT,CASSLLAGASTDTQYF
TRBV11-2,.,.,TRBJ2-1,TGTGCCAGCACCAGGGTAGGGGCCTCCTACAATGAGCAGTTCTTC,CASTRVGASYNEQFF
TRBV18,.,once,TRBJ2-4,TGTGCCAGCTCACCGGACTCTCGAGGGGACATTCAGTACTTC,CASSPDSRGDIQYF
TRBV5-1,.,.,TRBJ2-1,TGCGCCAGCAGCTTGAGCGGGCCCGGGTTCTTC,CASSLSGPGFF
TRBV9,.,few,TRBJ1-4,TGTGCCAGCAGCCCCGTCGGGGTTGCAACTAATGAAAAACTGTTTTTT,CASSPVGVATNEKLFF
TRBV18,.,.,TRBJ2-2,TGTGCCAGCTCCCCACAGACATGGGCCGGGGAGCTGTTTTTT,CASSPQTWAGELFF
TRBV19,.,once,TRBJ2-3,TGTGCCAGTAGTATAGACAAGCTGGATACGCAGTATTTT,CASSIDKLDTQYF
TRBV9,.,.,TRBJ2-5,TGTGCCAGCAGCGTAGGTACTAGAGAGACCCAGTACTTC,CASSVGTRETQYF
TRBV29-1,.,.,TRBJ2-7,TGCAGCGTTGATTGGGGAAGCGAGCAGTACTTC,CSVDWGSEQYF
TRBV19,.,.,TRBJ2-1,TGTGCCAGTAGTAGTGGGACGAATTACAATGAGCAGTTCTTC,CASSSGTNYNEQFF
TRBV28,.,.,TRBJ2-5,TGTGCCAGCAGTTCTAGGGAGACCCAGTACTTC,CASSSRETQYF
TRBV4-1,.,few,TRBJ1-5,TGCGCCAGCAGCCAGGGGGCCGCCAATCAGCCCCAGCATTTT,CASSQGAANQPQHF